This is a list of T cell receptor beta chains from one sample in a study of cytomegalovirus exposure and HLA in healthy donors. Produced via immunoSEQ multiplex PCR; TCRdb's table is partial and in-frame only. The table shows about 140,000 clones, with 75% to 80% occurring only once. Sequencing was done on a sample of PBMCs. These receptors originate from a woman between 18 and 30 years old in good health and CMV-seropositive. Both conserved end residues are part of each CDR3. D genes are given only for firm matches. Clone size is not always given. Where it is, it says once, few, many or a class for expanded clones.

TRBV10-3,NA,TRBJ1-1,NA,13,TGTGCCATCAGCGCCACTCAGAACACTGAAGCTTTCTTT,CAISATQNTEAFF
TRBV30,NA,TRBJ2-3,NA,15,TGTGCCTGGAGTGCGGGGAGAACTAGCACAGATACGCAGTATTTT,CAWSAGRTSTDTQYF
TRBV21-1,NA,TRBJ1-6,NA,15,TGTGCCAGCAGCAAGAGGGACAGCCGTAATTCACCCCTCCACTTT,CASSKRDSRNSPLHF
TRBV7-2,NA,TRBJ1-5,NA,15,TGTGCCAGCAGCTTGGGGGGGGTTCACAATCAGCCCCAGCATTTT,CASSLGGVHNQPQHF
TRBV6-1,NA,TRBJ1-1,NA,13,TGTGCCAGCAGTGAACGACTTAACACTGAAGCTTTCTTT,CASSERLNTEAFF
TRBV6-5,NA,TRBJ2-2,NA,15,TGTGCCAGCAGTTACGCGGGACAGTCGGCCGGGGAGCTGTTTTTT,CASSYAGQSAGELFF
TRBV18,few,TRBJ1-2,NA,13,TGTGCCAGCTCACCAGGACAAATTTATGGCTACACCTTC,CASSPGQIYGYTF
TRBV2,NA,TRBJ2-7,NA,11,TGTGCCAGCAGTGCTTCCTACGAGCAGTACTTC,CASSASYEQYF
TRBV6-1,NA,TRBJ2-3,TRBD1,15,TGTGCCAGCAGCGCCACAGGGGTCCGCACAGATACGCAGTATTTT,CASSATGVRTDTQYF
TRBV5-1,NA,TRBJ2-2,NA,16,TGCGCCAGCAGCTGGGAAGGGAGAGCGAACACCGGGGAGCTGTTTTTT,CASSWEGRANTGELFF
TRBV7-9,NA,TRBJ2-7,TRBD1,15,TGTGCCAGCAGCCAGAGGGGGACAGGGCCCTACGAGCAGTACTTC,CASSQRGTGPYEQYF
TRBV30,once,TRBJ2-1,NA,10,TGTGCCTGGTTGTCTTGTGAGCAGTTCTTC,CAWLSCEQFF
TRBV6-1,NA,TRBJ2-7,NA,14,TGTGCCAGCAGTGAATTAAGAGGACTCTACGAGCAGTACTTC,CASSELRGLYEQYF
TRBV5-4,NA,TRBJ2-7,TRBD2,13,TGTGCCAGCAGCCCCCCGGGGAGGGACGAGCAGTACTTC,CASSPPGRDEQYF
TRBV15,NA,TRBJ2-1,TRBD2,16,TGTGCCACCAGCACTCCCGGGACTAGCGGGGGGAAGGAGCAGTTCTTC,CATSTPGTSGGKEQFF
TRBV5-6,NA,TRBJ1-3,NA,13,TGTGCCAGCAGCTGGAGCTCTGGAAACACCATATATTTT,CASSWSSGNTIYF
TRBV4-1,NA,TRBJ1-5,NA,15,TGCGCCAGCAGCCAAGATCCGATAGAGGGTCAGCCCCAGCATTTT,CASSQDPIEGQPQHF
TRBV5-6,NA,TRBJ2-7,NA,12,TGTGCCAGCAGCGGGCAATCCTACGAGCAGTACTTC,CASSGQSYEQYF
TRBV19,NA,TRBJ1-2,TRBD1,14,TGTGCCAGTAGGGGACAGGGGACCCACTATGGCTACACCTTC,CASRGQGTHYGYTF
TRBV30,NA,TRBJ2-7,TRBD2,14,TGTGCCAGCGAAACTAGCGGGGGTAGCTACGAGCAGTACTTC,CASETSGGSYEQYF
TRBV6-5,few,TRBJ2-3,TRBD2,15,TGTGCCAGCAGCCAAGGGGCGGGGGGCACAGATACGCAGTATTTT,CASSQGAGGTDTQYF
TRBV11-3,NA,TRBJ2-2,TRBD1,15,TGTGCCAGCAGCGGGACAGGGGGTGACACCGGGGAGCTGTTTTTT,CASSGTGGDTGELFF
TRBV6-6,NA,TRBJ2-3,TRBD2,15,TGTGTCAGCAGTCCCACTAGCGGGGGCACAGATACGCAGTATTTT,CVSSPTSGGTDTQYF
TRBV5-1,NA,TRBJ2-2,TRBD1,15,TGCGCCAGCAGCTCCGGGACAGGGTCCACCGGGGAGCTGTTTTTT,CASSSGTGSTGELFF
TRBV6-6,NA,TRBJ1-2,NA,14,TGTGCCAGCAGTGCGACAGAGAAAAACTATGGCTACACCTTC,CASSATEKNYGYTF
TRBV11-2,NA,TRBJ1-2,TRBD1,15,TGTGCCAGCAGCCCAAGCGGGACAGGATTCTATGGCTACACCTTC,CASSPSGTGFYGYTF
TRBV6-1,NA,TRBJ2-7,TRBD2,14,TGTGCCAGCAGTGAGGAGCCCTCTAGCGGCGAGCAGTACTTC,CASSEEPSSGEQYF
TRBV29-1,NA,TRBJ1-1,NA,16,TGCAGCGTTGGGGGCCGGGTCGCCACCGTGAACACTGAAGCTTTCTTT,CSVGGRVATVNTEAFF
TRBV5-4,NA,TRBJ1-5,TRBD1,16,TGTGCCAGCAGCTTGGACAGGGGGCATAGCAATCAGCCCCAGCATTTT,CASSLDRGHSNQPQHF
TRBV5-1,NA,TRBJ1-6,NA,18,TGCGCCAGCAGCTTAACTGGATCCACTAGCTCCTATAATTCACCCCTCCACTTT,CASSLTGSTSSYNSPLHF
TRBV18,once,TRBJ2-5,NA,15,TGTGCCAGCTCACCACCGAACAGGGAAAGAGAGACCCAGTACTTC,CASSPPNRERETQYF